A single sample gave rise to the 12 T cell receptor beta chains below, sequenced in a study of blood T cell repertoires in COVID-19. Some clones are missing from TCRdb's copy, which holds only in-frame ones; the method was immunoSEQ multiplex PCR. The sample records 15,000 to 17,000 clones, around three quarters being singletons. Sequenced input: peripheral blood. Receptors originate from a man aged 70 or older with active or convalescent COVID-19.

V usage is TRBV7-6 and J usage is TRBJ1-5, with 8 bases matching TRBD1. The CDR3 runs to 16 residues. Germline CDR1 reads SGHVS; CDR2 reads FNYEAQ. The ends lost 1 base at V and 3 bases at J; junction bases unmatched: 5. The CDR3 here is CASSLETGDFNQPQHF. The CDR3 nucleotides read TGTGCCAGCAGCTTAGAGACAGGGGATTTCAATCAGCCCCAGCATTTT.

This rearrangement joins TRBV11-3 to TRBJ2-5, with D possibly being TRBD2 (5 bases). The CDR3 runs to 15 residues. Per germline, CDR1 SGHNT and CDR2 YENEEA. V was pared by 5 bases and J by 1 base, with 14 bases between. The CDR3 DNA sequence: TGTGCCAGCAGCCCCGGAAAAGCGGCCCAAGAGACCCAGTACTTC. Residues: CASSPGKAAQETQYF.

The rearrangement joins TRBV6-4 to TRBJ2-7; possibly TRBD1 for D (6 bases). Germline V gives CDR1 MRHNA, CDR2 SNTAGT. CDR3 length: 19 residues. V was clipped by 7 bases and J by 0 bases, with 28 bases between them. Written as DNA, the CDR3 is TGTGCCAGCAAGGCCCCCAGGGGAAGAATAGCGCGAGTCTCCTACGAGCAGTACTTC. This encodes CASKAPRGRIARVSYEQYF.

The rearrangement joins TRBV18 to TRBJ2-1, with 9 bases matching TRBD1. Per germline, CDR1 KGHSH and CDR2 LQKENI. Trimming cost V 6 bases and J 2 bases; bases outside gene matches: 2. CDR3 size: 14 residues. CDR3 loop: CASSRTGAYNEQFF. The CDR3 coding sequence is TGTGCCAGCTCGCGGACAGGGGCCTACAATGAGCAGTTCTTC.

The chain joins TRBV2 to TRBJ1-1; D uncertain. The CDR3 spans 12 residues. Germline assignment: CDR1 SNHLY and CDR2 FYNNEI. With 6 bases removed from V and 5 bases from J, the gap between germline ends came to 10 bases. For the CDR3, the DNA is TGTGCCAGCAGCCAGTCCGGGACTGAAGCTTTCTTT. Translating gives CASSQSGTEAFF.

The chain links TRBV5-1 to TRBJ1-1; 8 nucleotides agree with TRBD1. Trimming at V came to 3 bases and at J to 7 bases, leaving 8 bases not matched to a gene. CDR3 size: 14 residues. Germline V lookup: CDR1 SGHRS, CDR2 YFSETQ. In DNA, the CDR3 is TGCGCCAGCAGCTCGGGATCAGGGGGCGGTGAAGCTTTCTTT. Translated: CASSSGSGGGEAFF.

CDR3: CSGFRETQYF. The CDR3 nucleotides read TGCAGTGGTTTTCGGGAGACCCAGTACTTC. This chain joins TRBV20-1 and TRBJ2-5, with D unclear. Deletions cut 7 bases from V and 5 bases from J, with 8 bases between. The CDR3 covers 10 residues. CDR1 and CDR2 (germline): DFQATT, SNEGSKA (reference sequence).

The chain links TRBV30 to TRBJ1-5; tentatively, D is TRBD1 (6 bases). CDR1 is GTSNPN, CDR2 SVGIG, per germline (reference sequence). V lost 3 bases to trimming and J lost 6 bases, with 15 bases between them. The CDR3 totals 14 residues. As DNA, the CDR3 is TGTGCCTGGAGCCCCAGGGGTTTCGTTCAGCCCCAGCATTTT. It specifies CAWSPRGFVQPQHF.

V and J are TRBV19 and TRBJ2-2, with D possibly being TRBD2 (5 bases). From germline, CDR1 is LNHDA and CDR2 SQIVND (reference sequence). Deletions cut 6 bases from V and 7 bases from J, with 12 bases between. The CDR3 has 13 residues. CDR3 region: CASRRGQNGELFF. Written as DNA, the CDR3 is TGTGCCAGTAGAAGAGGGCAAAACGGGGAGCTGTTTTTT.

The J gene is TRBJ2-5, the V gene TRBV15; possible D gene TRBD1, 5 bases. CDR3 length: 14 residues. V lost 4 bases, J lost 2 bases, and 11 bases lay in between. Per the germline V gene, CDR1 is LNHNV and CDR2 is YYDKDF (reference sequence). The CDR3 sequence: CATSKGQEQETQYF. The DNA of the CDR3 is TGTGCCACCAGCAAAGGACAAGAACAAGAGACCCAGTACTTC. Together with reference TRBV15 and TRBJ2-5, the CDR3 gives the full variable domain: DAMVIQNPRYQVTQFGKPVTLSCSQTLNHNVMYWYQQKSSQAPKLLFHYYDKDFNNEADTPDNFQSRRPNTSFCFLDIRSPGLGDTAMYLCATSKGQEQETQYFGPGTRLLVL.

This sequence joins TRBV28 and TRBJ2-7; 8 nucleotides line up with TRBD1. The V segment lost 0 bases and the J segment 0 bases; nucleotides outside the gene matches: 10. Germline V CDR1 and CDR2: MDHEN, SYDVKM. The CDR3 runs 18 residues. CDR3 loop: CASSLWKGTGQGSYEQYF. The CDR3 DNA sequence: TGTGCCAGCAGTTTATGGAAGGGTACTGGACAGGGCTCCTACGAGCAGTACTTC.

The gene calls are TRBV5-1 and TRBJ2-3; 8 bases align to TRBD1. The CDR3 runs to 16 residues. Germline CDR1 and CDR2: SGHRS and YFSETQ. Trimming removed 0 bases from V and 3 bases from J; junction bases left unmatched: 6. CDR3 sequence (DNA): TGCGCCAGCAGCTTGGGGACAGGGTTCGGAACAGATACGCAGTATTTT. Amino acids: CASSLGTGFGTDTQYF. The full variable domain, rest sourced from reference TRBV5-1 and TRBJ2-3, is KAGVTQTPRYLIKTRGQQVTLSCSPISGHRSVSWYQQTPGQGLQFLFEYFSETQRNKGNFPGRFSGRQFSNSRSEMNVSTLELGDSALYLCASSLGTGFGTDTQYFGPGTRLTVL.